What follows are 26 T cell receptor beta chains derived from one specimen sequenced in a study of OX40 agonist ivuxolimab in advanced cancers. Libraries were built with the immunoSEQ multiplex PCR assay. TCRdb holds this immuneACCESS table with in-frame rearrangements only. Some clones are missing; in checked studies, unresolved V genes explain under half, and the rest has no known cause. The sample records 65,000 to 90,000 clones, 80% to 90% of which are singletons. The biggest ten clones account for around 5.1% of the sample. Sample: CD4+ or CD8+ T cells sorted from blood, taken in a trial of the OX40 agonist ivuxolimab. These receptors were obtained from an adult with an advanced solid tumor such as melanoma, head and neck, liver or kidney cancer.

The chain couples TRBV5-1 to TRBJ1-4; 7 bases are a match to TRBD1. The CDR3 covers 15 residues. The V and J ends lost 4 bases and 4 bases, in that order; junction bases with no gene match: 7. Germline V gene lookup returns CDR1 SGHRS and CDR2 YFSETQ. The CDR3 spells CASSPGQANNEKLFF. DNA for the CDR3: TGCGCCAGCAGCCCCGGACAGGCCAATAATGAAAAACTGTTTTTT.

The V gene is TRBV27, the J gene TRBJ2-7; the D gene is possibly TRBD1 (6 bases). Trimming pared 4 bases from V and 0 bases from J, leaving 10 bases between. This CDR3 region has 14 residues. The V gene's germline CDR1 is MNHEY and CDR2 SMNVEV (reference sequence). The CDR3 sequence is CASSWDTGSYEQYF. The CDR3 DNA sequence: TGTGCCAGCAGTTGGGACACCGGCTCCTACGAGCAGTACTTC.

The chain is built from TRBV2 and TRBJ2-3; a possible D gene is TRBD2 (5 bases). This CDR3 is built from 14 residues. In germline, CDR1 is SNHLY, CDR2 FYNNEI. V lost 4 bases, J lost 5 bases, and 13 bases lay in between. CDR3 loop: CASSVTERQDTQYF. Here the CDR3 DNA reads TGTGCCAGCAGTGTAACCGAGCGGCAAGATACGCAGTATTTT.

The chain has TRBV6-1 and TRBJ1-2; D remains ambiguous. V lost 1 base and J lost 4, with 13 bases in between. From germline, CDR1 is MNHNS and CDR2 SASEGT. CDR3 length equals 15 residues. The CDR3 here is CASSEGAGVAYGYTF. DNA of the CDR3: TGTGCCAGCAGTGAAGGGGCAGGTGTTGCCTATGGCTACACCTTC.

The chain is built from TRBV6-6 and TRBJ1-1, with D tentatively TRBD1 (6 bases). The CDR3 spans 11 residues. Germline V CDR1 and CDR2: MNHNY, SVGAGI (reference sequence). V was shortened by 4 bases and J by 11 bases, with 11 bases between the two germline ends. The CDR3: CASSSGQRAFF. CDR3 DNA sequence: TGTGCCAGCAGTTCTGGACAGCGGGCTTTCTTT.

The sample holds a few counts of this clone. The rearrangement joins TRBV6-6 to TRBJ2-5; weak D call: TRBD1 (6 bases). Germline CDR1 and CDR2: MNHNY and SVGAGI (reference sequence). The CDR3 has 16 amino acids. Trimming removed 3 bases from V and 2 bases from J, with 16 bases in between. In nucleotides, the CDR3 is TGTGCCAGCAGTTATGGAACAGGGAGTAAACAAGAGACCCAGTACTTC. Translated, it gives CASSYGTGSKQETQYF.

This clone was observed once. CDR3 protein: CASSSTRETQYF. The CDR3 bases are TGTGCCAGCAGCTCGACAAGAGAGACCCAGTACTTC. The rearrangement links TRBV11-2 to TRBJ2-5; no clear D. V gave up 4 bases and J gave up 4 bases, with 7 bases separating them. The V gene's germline CDR1 is SGHAT and CDR2 FQNNGV. There are 12 residues in the CDR3.

The V call is TRBV6-1, the J call TRBJ2-3; tentatively, D is TRBD2 (6 bases). V was shortened by 4 bases and J by 2 bases, with 10 bases between the two germline ends. Per the germline V gene, CDR1 is MNHNS and CDR2 is SASEGT. The CDR3 runs 14 residues. CDR3 nucleotides: TGTGCCAGCAGTGTCCGGGGGAACACAGATACGCAGTATTTT. Its protein is CASSVRGNTDTQYF.

This chain joins TRBV5-6 and TRBJ1-2, with 8 bases that match TRBD1. Germline trimming cut 3 bases from V and 0 bases from J; bases unmatched to any gene: 13. Germline CDR1 is SGHDT and CDR2 is YYEEEE. The CDR3 has 18 amino acids. CDR3: CASSSGPPRQGPNYGYTF. CDR3 in DNA: TGTGCCAGCAGCTCTGGACCTCCTAGACAGGGGCCTAACTATGGCTACACCTTC.

The chain employs TRBV25-1 and TRBJ2-7, with 8 bases lining up with TRBD2. CDR1 and CDR2 (germline): MGHDK, SYGVNS. V was clipped by 7 bases and J by 4 bases; unmatched bases: 12. There are 15 residues in the CDR3. The CDR3 DNA sequence: TGTGCCAGCAAGAAGGGGCTTAGCGGGGATTACGAGCAGTACTTC. The encoded protein is CASKKGLSGDYEQYF.

This clone was counted once. For the CDR3, the DNA is TGTGCCAGCAGCCCTTATTCAATGACACCGGGGGAGCAGTACTTC. Translated: CASSPYSMTPGEQYF. The chain carries TRBV7-3 and TRBJ2-7; D might be TRBD2 (5 bases). CDR1 and CDR2 (germline): SGHTA, FQGTGA. V shed 5 bases and J shed 7 bases, with 21 bases lying between them. The CDR3 is 15 amino acids.

The chain joins TRBV6-1 to TRBJ1-1; no clear D. Trimming left V 1 base short and J 1 base short, with 7 bases between. This CDR3 has 14 residues. Germline V lookup: CDR1 MNHNS, CDR2 SASEGT. In DNA form, the CDR3 reads TGTGCCAGCAGTGAAGGCGGGAGGAACACTGAAGCTTTCTTT. The encoded protein is CASSEGGRNTEAFF.

V is TRBV4-3 and J is TRBJ1-5, with 10 bases lining up with TRBD1. CDR1 LGHNA and CDR2 YSLEER come from the germline V gene. V was clipped by 3 bases and J by 7 bases; unmatched bases: 6. This CDR3 spans 15 amino acids. In DNA form, the CDR3 reads TGCGCCAGCAGCCAGGACAGGGGGTCTGGACAGCCCCAGCATTTT. Protein sequence: CASSQDRGSGQPQHF.

In this sample, this clone turned up a few times. The chain recombines TRBV4-2 with TRBJ1-2; tentatively, D is TRBD1 (5 bases). The germline V and J ends were trimmed by 0 bases and 7 bases, with 12 bases remaining between them. The CDR3 contains 14 residues. Germline lookup yields CDR1 LGHNA and CDR2 YNFKEQ. The CDR3 nucleotides read TGTGCCAGCAGCCAAGATTCGGCAGGGAGTGGCTACACCTTC. It encodes CASSQDSAGSGYTF.

The CDR3 DNA reads TGCGCCAGCAGCCAAGGGTCCCGGGTGTTAGCGAATACCTACAATGAGCAGTTCTTC. Protein sequence: CASSQGSRVLANTYNEQFF. The chain carries TRBV4-1 and TRBJ2-1, with D perhaps TRBD2 (5 bases). Germline V lookup: CDR1 MGHRA, CDR2 YSYEKL. V lost 1 base and J 2 bases, leaving 21 bases between the germline ends. The CDR3 covers 19 residues.

This clone has just one count. The V call is TRBV5-1, the J call TRBJ1-2; TRBD1 matches at 7 bases. The germline V gene encodes CDR1 SGHRS and CDR2 YFSETQ. With V trimmed by 4 bases and J by 4 bases, 13 bases remained unmatched. The CDR3 has 16 residues. CDR3 in DNA: TGCGCCAGCAGCGTGGACTATCCCGGGACAGCCTATGGCTACACCTTC. Translated: CASSVDYPGTAYGYTF. Full variable domain (remainder filled in from reference TRBV5-1 and TRBJ1-2): KAGVTQTPRYLIKTRGQQVTLSCSPISGHRSVSWYQQTPGQGLQFLFEYFSETQRNKGNFPGRFSGRQFSNSRSEMNVSTLELGDSALYLCASSVDYPGTAYGYTFGSGTRLTVV.

The chain is built from TRBV4-3 and TRBJ2-5; D possibly corresponds to TRBD2 (7 bases). The germline V gene encodes CDR1 LGHNA and CDR2 YSLEER. The CDR3 covers 16 residues. Trimming shortened V by 4 bases and J by 1 base, and 16 bases separated the two germline ends. CDR3 protein: CASSLQRGGLQETQYF. DNA for the CDR3: TGCGCCAGCAGCCTGCAGAGGGGGGGGCTCCAAGAGACCCAGTACTTC.

This clone was seen a single time. The rearrangement uses TRBV14 and TRBJ2-1; D unresolved. The CDR3 extends over 12 amino acids. V lost 0 bases and J lost 14, with 11 bases in between. CDR1 is SGHDN, CDR2 FVKESK, per germline. DNA of the CDR3: TGTGCCAGCAGCCAAGATGGGCCGCCCAAGTTCTTC. It is translated as CASSQDGPPKFF.

This clone appeared a few times. V gene TRBV7-2 combines with J gene TRBJ2-3; 8 bases are shared with TRBD2. Losses at the gene ends were 8 bases for V and 1 base for J; bases not matched to a gene: 8. This CDR3 is 15 amino acids long. From germline, CDR1 is SGHTA and CDR2 FQGNSA. DNA for the CDR3: TGTGCCAGCGTCCGCGCCGGGGGGGGCACAGATACGCAGTATTTT. Translating it yields CASVRAGGGTDTQYF.

This clone came up a few times. V usage is TRBV5-1 and J usage is TRBJ2-7, with a tentative D call TRBD2 (5 bases). Germline CDR1 reads SGHRS; CDR2 reads YFSETQ. The CDR3 spans 14 residues. Deletions cut 4 bases from V and 0 bases from J, with 11 bases between. CDR3 coding DNA: TGCGCCAGCAGCCCGGACTCTGTCTCCTACGAGCAGTACTTC. Protein product: CASSPDSVSYEQYF.

There are a few counts of this clone. The chain joins TRBV2 to TRBJ2-7, with a possible D match to TRBD2 (5 bases). There are 12 residues in the CDR3. Trimming removed 7 bases from V and 0 bases from J, with 7 bases in between. Germline CDR1 reads SNHLY; CDR2 reads FYNNEI. CDR3 DNA: TGTGCCAGCACCGCGGGCTCCTACGAGCAGTACTTC. Its protein product is CASTAGSYEQYF.

The chain uses TRBV13 and TRBJ2-2, with 13 positions matching TRBD2. Looked up from germline, CDR1 is PRHDT and CDR2 is FYEKMQ (reference sequence). V shed 4 bases and J 5 bases; nucleotides not matched to a gene: 7. This CDR3 has 17 residues. CDR3 DNA sequence: TGTGCCAGCAGCTATTGGACTAGCGGGGGCCCGACCGGGGAGCTGTTTTTT. Amino acids: CASSYWTSGGPTGELFF.

This clone came up a few times. The V gene is TRBV19, the J gene TRBJ1-1; D may be TRBD1 (5 bases). V was clipped by 7 bases and J by 0 bases, with 9 bases between them. The V gene's germline CDR1 is LNHDA and CDR2 SQIVND (reference sequence). The CDR3 runs 13 residues. The CDR3 DNA reads TGTGCCAGTAACATCAGGGTGAACACTGAAGCTTTCTTT. Its protein is CASNIRVNTEAFF.

The V and J genes are TRBV12-5 and TRBJ1-4; the D is unclear. Per the germline V gene, CDR1 is LGHNT and CDR2 is FRNRAP. The CDR3 is 16 amino acids. The ends were cut back, 3 bases at V and 1 base at J, with 12 bases in the middle. The CDR3 coding sequence is TGTGCTAGTGGTTTCGATTTTCTCGGAACTAATGAAAAACTGTTTTTT. The encoded protein is CASGFDFLGTNEKLFF.

Only one count was recorded for this clone. The chain recombines TRBV4-2 with TRBJ2-2; 9 nucleotides align to TRBD2. From germline, CDR1 is LGHNA and CDR2 YNFKEQ. V lost 3 bases and J lost 4; bases outside the gene matches: 6. The CDR3 is made up of 16 amino acids. The CDR3 protein is CASSHGAGGPTGELFF. The CDR3 coding sequence is TGTGCCAGCAGCCACGGGGCGGGGGGGCCCACCGGGGAGCTGTTTTTT.

V is TRBV7-2 and J is TRBJ2-1; 8 nucleotides align to TRBD1. The CDR3 covers 16 residues. CDR1 SGHTA and CDR2 FQGNSA come from the germline V gene. J gave up 3 bases and V 5 bases, and 9 bases lay outside the gene matches. As DNA, the CDR3 is TGTGCCAGCAGCCCTTTAGCAGGGGGCTTCTACAATGAGCAGTTCTTC. Translated, it gives CASSPLAGGFYNEQFF.